This T cell receptor (beta chain) was obtained from a study of cytomegalovirus exposure and HLA in healthy donors. TCRdb's copy holds only in-frame clones and misses some; the assay was immunoSEQ multiplex PCR. The sample holds 150,000 to 170,000 clones, 86% seen once. Losses at the gene ends were 6 bases for V and 3 bases for J; bases not matched to a gene: 10. The CDR3 covers 15 residues. Germline CDR1 MNHEY, CDR2 SVGAGI. This sequence originates from a man younger than 30 in good health and CMV-seropositive. The sample was PBMCs. The rearrangement uses TRBV6-5 and TRBJ2-7, with 8 bases identical to TRBD1. In DNA, the CDR3 is TGTGCCAGCAGACTGGCCGGACAGGGAAGCTACGAGCAGTACTTC. Amino acids: CASRLAGQGSYEQYF.